This T cell receptor (beta chain) derives from a study of regulatory T cells in long-lasting Graves disease. For the study at large: Antithyroid drugs had been given to newly diagnosed Graves' patients for under 3 months.

This clonotype was recorded many times. Its antigen is undetermined. Study-wide findings and caveats: Authors noted too few samples as a limitation. When disease was persistent, TRBV28, TRBJ1-2 and TRBJ2-5 were the favored segments.

Arm-PCR of CDR3 regions and iRepertoire HTBI primers were the basis on which TCR beta libraries were built. One entry per CDR3 protein, called by TCRdb with MiXCR from the multiplex PCR reads. The sample records about 540,000 distinct CDR3 sequences, about 13% being singletons. Germline CDR1 is MNHNS and CDR2 is SASEGT. V lost 8 bases and J lost 5; bases outside the gene matches: 14. The CDR3 has 16 residues. Time point noted: newly diagnosed GD, antithyroid drugs for less than 3 months. PBMCs provided the RNA from which the TCR library was made. This sample also belongs to another study, concerning T cells in Graves' hyperthyroidism and ophthalmopathy. This second study says: Model predictions of ophthalmopathy came a median around 6.5 months before onset.

Source: peripheral blood mononuclear cells (PBMCs), taken at new diagnosis, from a patient treated with antithyroid drugs. The chain combines TRBV6-1 with TRBJ1-5; 8 positions agree with TRBD1. The TCR comes from a man between 25 and 39 years old with Graves disease. CDR3 DNA sequence: TGTGCCAGCTCCTCAGGGGGCGTCCCCACCGATCAGCCCCAGCATTTT. Amino acid sequence: CASSSGGVPTDQPQHF.